This entry is about one TCR beta chain. Use of 60 Vbeta and 13 Jbeta primers characterized the PCR. The data were produced by immunoSEQ multiplex PCR, yet TCRdb's version contains in-frame clones alone and is incomplete. The sample consists of about 190,000 clones, about 87% of them appearing once. The sample originates from a study of cytomegalovirus exposure and HLA in healthy donors. The TCR comes from a man younger than 40 in good health and CMV-seronegative. Sequencing was performed on PBMCs.

CDR3 DNA: TGTGCCAGCAGTTCACCCCAGGGGGTAAGCAATCAGCCCCAGCATTTT. Its protein is CASSSPQGVSNQPQHF. This chain uses TRBV28 with TRBJ1-5, with TRBD1 identical over 7 bases. The CDR3 consists of 16 residues. Per germline, CDR1 MDHEN and CDR2 SYDVKM. V lost 4 bases and J lost 1; bases outside the gene matches: 7.